This T cell receptor beta chain stems from a study of graft-versus-host responses after intestinal transplantation. In the study overall: Every one of the recipients received anti-thymocyte globulin induction and afterwards took tacrolimus and steroids for roughly three years.

Study-level findings and limits: With peak circulating GvH clone levels came an association with early post-transplant HvG declines. Analysis identified GvH clones in recipient marrow, with some appearing first in ileum or blood.

With regard to this clone: What it binds is unknown.

The assay was immunoSEQ multiplex PCR, and TCRdb's table has in-frame clones only and misses some. The sample records about 110,000 clones, roughly 86% being singletons. Trimming took 10 bases from V and 5 from J, leaving 12 bases between them. This CDR3 is 12 amino acids long. Germline V gene lookup returns CDR1 MNHEY and CDR2 SVGAGI. The clonotype was recovered from a human donor who was the organ donor for an intestinal transplant. The V and J genes are TRBV6-5 and TRBJ2-1, with TRBD1 as a possible D gene (5 bases). Sequences were derived from unstimulated CD4+ T cells sorted from spleen or lymph node cells, sampled before transplant. The CDR3, as DNA: TGTGCCACCAAAGACAGAGACAATGAGCAGTTCTTC. Protein product: CATKDRDNEQFF.